This passage covers 16 T cell receptor beta chains from one sample sequenced in a study of cytomegalovirus exposure and HLA in healthy donors. This PCR relied on a set of 60 Vbeta primers and 13 Jbeta primers. Assay: immunoSEQ multiplex PCR; the TCRdb copy retains only in-frame clones and omits some. In the table there are over 90,000 clones, 60% to 80% of which are singletons. The sequenced material came from PBMCs. These receptors were taken from a man between 50 and 59 years old in good health and CMV-seropositive.

The rearrangement links TRBV5-8 to TRBJ1-1; the D is unclear. This CDR3 comprises 12 residues. CDR1 is SGHTS and CDR2 is YDEGEE in the germline V gene. Deletions cut 1 base from V and 5 bases from J, with 6 bases between. This chain's CDR3 is CASSLRGTEAFF. The CDR3 bases are TGTGCCAGCAGCTTGCGGGGTACTGAAGCTTTCTTT.

The chain recombines TRBV2 with TRBJ2-1, with TRBD2 matching over 11 bases. The CDR3 sequence is 16 residues long. The germline V gene has CDR1 SNHLY and CDR2 FYNNEI. V shed 5 bases, J shed 2 bases, and the junction held 5 bases outside the gene matches. This chain's CDR3 is CASSSGTSGTYNEQFF. CDR3 nucleotide sequence: TGTGCCAGCAGTTCAGGGACTAGCGGAACCTACAATGAGCAGTTCTTC.

The chain combines TRBV29-1 with TRBJ2-2, with 8 nucleotides matching TRBD2. Trimming took 5 bases from V and 4 from J; bases not matched to a gene: 6. The CDR3 covers 14 residues. Per the germline V gene, CDR1 is SQVTM and CDR2 is ANQGSEA. Here the CDR3 DNA reads TGCAGCGTTACTCCGGGACTAGGCACCGGGGAGCTGTTTTTT. Residues: CSVTPGLGTGELFF.

This chain uses TRBV28 with TRBJ2-7, with TRBD1 identical over 7 bases. CDR1 and CDR2 from the germline V gene are MDHEN and SYDVKM. This CDR3 has 16 amino acids. J gave up 2 bases and V 4 bases, and 11 bases lay outside the gene matches. DNA for the CDR3: TGTGCCAGCAGTTCCACTACAGGGGCCCTTCCCTACGAGCAGTACTTC. Protein product: CASSSTTGALPYEQYF.

V gene TRBV14 combines with J gene TRBJ2-1; D possibly corresponds to TRBD1 (5 bases). The CDR3 runs to 16 residues. V gave up 5 bases and J gave up 0 bases, with 14 bases separating them. Germline CDR1 is SGHDN and CDR2 is FVKESK. The CDR3: CASSAHRTSSYNEQFF. The DNA of the CDR3 is TGTGCCAGCAGCGCCCACAGGACGTCCTCCTACAATGAGCAGTTCTTC.

The chain employs TRBV7-6 and TRBJ2-7; the match to TRBD2 covers 9 bases. Trimming at V came to 2 bases and at J to 2 bases, leaving 7 bases not matched to a gene. CDR3 size: 16 residues. The V gene's germline CDR1 is SGHVS and CDR2 FNYEAQ. DNA of the CDR3: TGTGCCAGCAGCTTACGGGCGGGAGGGCCCCCCTACGAGCAGTACTTC. Its translation: CASSLRAGGPPYEQYF.

There are a few counts of this clone. V is TRBV6-1 and J is TRBJ1-6; 9 bases are shared with TRBD1. This CDR3 comprises 14 residues. The germline gives CDR1 MNHNS, CDR2 SASEGT. V shed 10 bases, J shed 12 bases, and the junction held 13 bases outside the gene matches. CDR3 bases: TGTGCCATCCAAAGGGGGACAGGGTTTGAACCCCTCCACTTT. Its translation is CAIQRGTGFEPLHF.

The J gene is TRBJ2-7, the V gene TRBV29-1; 10 bases are a match to TRBD2. Germline V lookup: CDR1 SQVTM, CDR2 ANQGSEA. This CDR3 has 14 amino acids. The V gene end was trimmed by 4 bases and the J gene end by 2 bases; junction bases not matched to a gene: 5. This CDR3 reads CSVVSGRAPYEQYF. CDR3 nucleotides: TGCAGCGTTGTCAGCGGGAGGGCCCCCTACGAGCAGTACTTC.

The rearrangement links TRBV9 to TRBJ2-3; D gene ambiguous. Trimming took off 0 bases at V and 2 bases at J, with 13 bases between the two ends. CDR3 size: 16 residues. Germline CDR1 and CDR2: SGDLS and YYNGEE. The DNA for the CDR3 is TGTGCCAGCAGCGTAGATGGGCTACCAGCCACAGATACGCAGTATTTT. It translates to CASSVDGLPATDTQYF.

The V call is TRBV28, the J call TRBJ2-7, with TRBD1 as a possible D gene (7 bases). This CDR3 region has 15 residues. V gave up 6 bases and J gave up 0 bases, with 15 bases separating them. The germline V gene encodes CDR1 MDHEN and CDR2 SYDVKM. For the CDR3, the DNA is TGTGCCAGCAGCCTCTCAGGGGGGCCCTCCTACGAGCAGTACTTC. The encoded protein is CASSLSGGPSYEQYF.

The chain combines TRBV28 with TRBJ2-3; 7 bases are a match to TRBD2. The CDR3 totals 15 residues. V trimming: 5 bases; J trimming: 2 bases; junction bases outside the gene matches: 7. Germline CDR1 and CDR2: MDHEN and SYDVKM. The CDR3 sequence: CASSLPLAATDTQYF. CDR3 nucleotide sequence: TGTGCCAGCAGTCTACCTCTAGCGGCCACAGATACGCAGTATTTT.

The chain couples TRBV4-3 to TRBJ2-7; 7 bases map to TRBD1. This CDR3 has 14 amino acids. After removal of 4 bases from V and 3 bases from J, the junction contained 6 bases not matched to a gene. Germline-derived CDR1 and CDR2 are LGHNA and YSLEER. CDR3 in DNA: TGCGCCAGCAGCCGAACCGACAGGGACTACGAGCAGTACTTC. Amino acid sequence: CASSRTDRDYEQYF.

The V gene is TRBV19, the J gene TRBJ2-1; TRBD2 agrees at 8 bases. CDR1 LNHDA and CDR2 SQIVND come from the germline V gene (reference sequence). The V segment lost 5 bases and the J segment 6 bases; nucleotides outside the gene matches: 6. The CDR3 is 14 amino acids. The CDR3 loop reads CASSRIAGFNEQFF. The CDR3 DNA is TGTGCCAGTAGTCGGATAGCGGGATTCAATGAGCAGTTCTTC.

This sequence joins TRBV5-8 and TRBJ2-7, with a possible D match to TRBD1 (6 bases). Germline V gene lookup returns CDR1 SGHTS and CDR2 YDEGEE. The length of the CDR3 is 15 residues. Trimming took off 2 bases at V and 2 bases at J, with 14 bases between the two ends. The chain's CDR3 is CASSFRAGATYEQYF. CDR3 nucleotides: TGTGCCAGCAGCTTCCGGGCAGGGGCAACCTACGAGCAGTACTTC.

This chain uses TRBV5-4 with TRBJ1-2; 9 nucleotides line up with TRBD1. V was pared by 0 bases and J by 8 bases, with 8 bases of the junction left unmatched. The CDR3 has 15 amino acids. Germline V gene sequence: CDR1 SGHNT, CDR2 YYREEE (reference sequence). CDR3 in amino acids: CASSLEDRGTNGYTF. CDR3 in DNA: TGTGCCAGCAGCTTGGAGGACAGGGGAACGAACGGCTACACCTTC.

The CDR3 loop is CASSQDRGREREQYF. DNA for the CDR3: TGTGCCAGCAGCCAAGACAGGGGGCGCGAACGGGAGCAGTACTTC. This chain joins TRBV7-2 and TRBJ2-7; 10 bases match TRBD1. There are 15 residues in the CDR3. CDR1 SGHTA and CDR2 FQGNSA come from the germline V gene. Trimming took 5 bases from V and 7 from J; bases not matched to a gene: 11.